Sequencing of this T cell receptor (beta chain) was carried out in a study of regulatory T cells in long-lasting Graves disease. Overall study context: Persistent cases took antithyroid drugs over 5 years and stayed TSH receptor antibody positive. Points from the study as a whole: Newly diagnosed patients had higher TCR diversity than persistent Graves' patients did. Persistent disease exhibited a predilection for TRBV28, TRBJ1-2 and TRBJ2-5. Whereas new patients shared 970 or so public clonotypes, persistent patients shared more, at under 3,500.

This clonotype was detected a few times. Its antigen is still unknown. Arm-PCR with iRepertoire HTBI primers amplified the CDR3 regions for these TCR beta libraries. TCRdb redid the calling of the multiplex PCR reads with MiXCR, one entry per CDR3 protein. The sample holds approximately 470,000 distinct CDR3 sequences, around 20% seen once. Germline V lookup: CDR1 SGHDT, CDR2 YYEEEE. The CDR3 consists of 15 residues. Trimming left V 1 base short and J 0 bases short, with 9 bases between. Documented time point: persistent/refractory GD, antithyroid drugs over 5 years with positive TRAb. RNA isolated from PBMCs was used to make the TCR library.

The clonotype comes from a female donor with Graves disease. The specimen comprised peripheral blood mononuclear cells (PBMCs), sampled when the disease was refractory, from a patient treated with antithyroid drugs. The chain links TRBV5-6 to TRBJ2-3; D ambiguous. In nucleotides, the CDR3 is TGTGCCAGCAGCTTGTTAGGTACTAGCACAGATACGCAGTATTTT. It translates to CASSLLGTSTDTQYF.